One and the same sample provided the 5 T cell receptor beta chains below, sequenced in a study of T cells in Graves' hyperthyroidism and ophthalmopathy. Authors of the study amplified TCR beta CDR3 regions from RNA transcripts. The HTBI primer set was used in a first-round RT-PCR of the TCR CDR3. TCRdb ran MiXCR on the multiplex PCR reads and lists one entry per CDR3 protein. The profile covers 500,000 or so distinct CDR3 sequences, with around 16% appearing a single time and 25% to 30% taken by the ten largest. Sequencing input: blood. Source of these receptors: a woman between 25 and 40 years old with Graves' ophthalmopathy.

This chain connects TRBV29-1 to TRBJ1-2, with D tentatively TRBD1 (5 bases). Germline CDR1 reads SQVTM; CDR2 reads ANQGSEA. The CDR3 contains 15 residues. Trimming took 0 bases from V and 4 from J, leaving 15 bases between them. CDR3: CSVEDQGAQGYGYTF. Written as DNA, the CDR3 is TGCAGCGTTGAAGATCAAGGGGCCCAGGGCTATGGCTACACCTTC. Full variable domain (missing parts from reference TRBV29-1 and TRBJ1-2): SAVISQKPSRDICQRGTSLTIQCQVDSQVTMMFWYRQQPGQSLTLIATANQGSEATYESGFVIDKFPISRPNLTFSTLTVSNMSPEDSSIYLCSVEDQGAQGYGYTFGSGTRLTVV.

This clonotype came up many times. The J gene is TRBJ2-1, the V gene TRBV6-1, with 12 nucleotides matching TRBD2. This CDR3 is 19 amino acids long. The junction had 16 bases not matched to a gene; V was cut back by 6 bases and J by 4 bases. Germline values: CDR1 MNHNS, CDR2 SASEGT. CDR3: CASRPLAGGEDGVYNEQFF. CDR3 in DNA: TGTGCCAGCAGGCCCCTAGCGGGAGGGGAGGATGGGGTATACAATGAGCAGTTCTTC.

This clonotype has ten or more counts. The chain uses TRBV3-1 and TRBJ2-7, with 10 bases aligning to TRBD1. V dropped 4 bases and J dropped 7; count of bases not matched to a gene: 10. The germline CDR1 and CDR2 sequences are LGHDT and YNNKEL (reference sequence). The CDR3 totals 15 residues. In nucleotides, the CDR3 is TGTGCCAGCAGCCTGCCGGGACAGGGGACTGGGGAGCAGTACTTC. This gives the protein CASSLPGQGTGEQYF.

This clonotype was observed a handful of times. J is TRBJ1-4 and V is TRBV4-1; D not resolved. CDR3 length: 18 amino acids. With 0 bases removed from V and 0 bases from J, the gap between germline ends came to 14 bases. Germline assignment: CDR1 MGHRA and CDR2 YSYEKL. The CDR3 region is CASSQDEVGRATNEKLFF. The CDR3 coding sequence is TGCGCCAGCAGCCAAGACGAGGTAGGGAGAGCAACTAATGAAAAACTGTTTTTT.

A remark on this clonotype: A much larger clone sits a single nucleotide away, making a read error possible. The chain uses TRBV28 and TRBJ1-2; 12 nucleotides line up with TRBD1. The CDR3 spans 16 residues. The germline V gene encodes CDR1 MDHEN and CDR2 SYDVKM. The CDR3 loop is CASSLWGDRGRYGHTF. CDR3 DNA sequence: TGTGCCAGCAGTTTATGGGGGGACAGGGGGCGATATGGCCACACCTTC.